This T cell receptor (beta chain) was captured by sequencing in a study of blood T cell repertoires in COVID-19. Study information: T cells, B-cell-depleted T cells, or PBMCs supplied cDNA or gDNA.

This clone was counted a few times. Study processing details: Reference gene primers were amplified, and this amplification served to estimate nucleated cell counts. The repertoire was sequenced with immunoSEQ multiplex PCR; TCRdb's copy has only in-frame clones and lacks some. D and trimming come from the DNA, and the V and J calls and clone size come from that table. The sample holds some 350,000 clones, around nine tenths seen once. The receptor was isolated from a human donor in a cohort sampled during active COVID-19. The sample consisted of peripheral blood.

This CDR3 reads CASSQGEGGQPQHF. CDR3 DNA: TGCGCCAGCAGCCAAGGAGAGGGTGGCCAGCCCCAGCATTTT. V and J are TRBV4-1 and TRBJ1-5; D gene ambiguous. Trimming stripped 1 base from V and 7 bases from J, with 11 bases between. This CDR3 region has 14 residues. Germline-derived CDR1 and CDR2 are MGHRA and YSYEKL.